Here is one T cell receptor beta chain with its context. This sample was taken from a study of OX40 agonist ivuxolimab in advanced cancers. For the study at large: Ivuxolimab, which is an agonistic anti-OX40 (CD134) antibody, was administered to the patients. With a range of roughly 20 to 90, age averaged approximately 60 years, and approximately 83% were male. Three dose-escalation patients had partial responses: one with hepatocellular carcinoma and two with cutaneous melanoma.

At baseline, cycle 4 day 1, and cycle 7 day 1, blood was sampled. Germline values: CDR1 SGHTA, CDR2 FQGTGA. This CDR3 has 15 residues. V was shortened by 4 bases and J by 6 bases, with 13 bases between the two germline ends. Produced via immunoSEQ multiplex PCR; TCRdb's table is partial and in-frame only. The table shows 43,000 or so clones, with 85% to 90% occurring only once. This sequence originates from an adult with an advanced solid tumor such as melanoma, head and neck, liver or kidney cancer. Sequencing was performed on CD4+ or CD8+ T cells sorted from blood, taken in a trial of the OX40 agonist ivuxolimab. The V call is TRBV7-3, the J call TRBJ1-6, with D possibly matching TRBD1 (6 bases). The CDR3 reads CASSYGGATNSPLHF. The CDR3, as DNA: TGTGCCAGCAGCTATGGGGGGGCCACTAATTCACCCCTCCACTTT.